This TCR beta chain comes out of a study of patients and donors after allogeneic stem cell transplantation. TCRdb reanalysed the RT-PCR reads using MiXCR and keeps one entry per CDR3 protein. The table includes about 410,000 distinct CDR3 sequences, around 16% detected once. The germline CDR1 and CDR2 sequences are MNHEY and SVGAGI. Trimming took off 2 bases at V and 8 bases at J, with 13 bases between the two ends. CDR3 length: 14 residues. The chain joins TRBV6-5 to TRBJ2-1; tentative D call: TRBD1 (6 bases). The material sequenced was blood, either unsorted or a sorted T cell fraction (not recorded which). This clonotype was sampled from a human donor who was either an allogeneic HSCT recipient or a stem cell or donor lymphocyte infusion donor (not recorded which). It is not recorded whose cells these are; they may come from a transplant donor. The CDR3 region has the DNA TGTGCCAGCAGTTACAGGCGGACAGCGGATGAGCAGTTCTTC. This codes for CASSYRRTADEQFF.